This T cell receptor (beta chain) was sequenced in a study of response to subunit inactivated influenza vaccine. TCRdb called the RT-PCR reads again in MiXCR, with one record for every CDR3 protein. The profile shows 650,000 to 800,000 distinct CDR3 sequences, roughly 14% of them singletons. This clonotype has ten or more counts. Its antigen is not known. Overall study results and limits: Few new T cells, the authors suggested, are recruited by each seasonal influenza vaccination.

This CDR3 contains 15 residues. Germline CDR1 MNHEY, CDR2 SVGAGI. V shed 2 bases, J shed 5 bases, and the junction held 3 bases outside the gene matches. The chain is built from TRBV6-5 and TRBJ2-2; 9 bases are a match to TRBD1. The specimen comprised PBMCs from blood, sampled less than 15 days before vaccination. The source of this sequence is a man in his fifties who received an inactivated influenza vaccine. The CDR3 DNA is TGTGCCAGCAGTTACACAGGGGGCTATACCGGGGAGCTGTTTTTT. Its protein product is CASSYTGGYTGELFF.